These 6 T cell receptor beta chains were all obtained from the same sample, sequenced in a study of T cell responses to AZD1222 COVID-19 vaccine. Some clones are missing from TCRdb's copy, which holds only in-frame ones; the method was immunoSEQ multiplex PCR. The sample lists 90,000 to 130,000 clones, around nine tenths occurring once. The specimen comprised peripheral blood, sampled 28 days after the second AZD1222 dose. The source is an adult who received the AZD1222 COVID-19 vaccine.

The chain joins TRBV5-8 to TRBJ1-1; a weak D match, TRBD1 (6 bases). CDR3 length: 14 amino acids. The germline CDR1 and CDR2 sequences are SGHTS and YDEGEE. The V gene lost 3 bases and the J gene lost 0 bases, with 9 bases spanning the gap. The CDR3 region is CASSSGQVNTEAFF. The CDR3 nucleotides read TGTGCCAGCAGCTCGGGACAAGTGAACACTGAAGCTTTCTTT.

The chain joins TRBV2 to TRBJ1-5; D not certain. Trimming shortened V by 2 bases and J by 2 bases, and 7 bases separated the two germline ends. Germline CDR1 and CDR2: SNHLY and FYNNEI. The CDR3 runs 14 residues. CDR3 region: CASSESSGNQPQHF. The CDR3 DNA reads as TGTGCCAGCAGTGAAAGCAGCGGCAATCAGCCCCAGCATTTT.

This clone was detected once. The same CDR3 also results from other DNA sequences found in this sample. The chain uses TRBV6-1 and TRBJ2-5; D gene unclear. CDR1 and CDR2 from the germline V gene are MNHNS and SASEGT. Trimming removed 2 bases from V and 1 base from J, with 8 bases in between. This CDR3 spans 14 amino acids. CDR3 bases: TGTGCCAGCAGTGAACACCAAGGCCAAGAGACCCAGTACTTC. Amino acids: CASSEHQGQETQYF.

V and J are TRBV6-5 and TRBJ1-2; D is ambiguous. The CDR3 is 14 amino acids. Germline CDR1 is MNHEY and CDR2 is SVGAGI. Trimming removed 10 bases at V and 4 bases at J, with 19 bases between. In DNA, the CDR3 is TGTGCCACCTCTCCCGGGAGAGGGTCCTATGGCTACACCTTC. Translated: CATSPGRGSYGYTF.

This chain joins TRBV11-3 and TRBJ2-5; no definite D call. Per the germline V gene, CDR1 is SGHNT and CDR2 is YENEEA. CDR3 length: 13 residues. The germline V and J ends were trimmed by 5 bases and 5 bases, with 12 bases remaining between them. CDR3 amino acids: CASSLWLGETQYF. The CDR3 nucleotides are TGTGCCAGCAGCCTCTGGTTGGGGGAGACCCAGTACTTC.

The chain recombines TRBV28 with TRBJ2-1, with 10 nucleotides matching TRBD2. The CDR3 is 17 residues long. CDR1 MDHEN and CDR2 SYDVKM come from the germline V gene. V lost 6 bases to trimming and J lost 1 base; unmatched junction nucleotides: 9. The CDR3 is CASSPPAGGISYNEQFF. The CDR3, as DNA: TGTGCCAGCAGCCCCCCAGCGGGAGGGATTTCCTACAATGAGCAGTTCTTC. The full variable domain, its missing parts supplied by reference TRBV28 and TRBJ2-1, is DVKVTQSSRYLVKRTGEKVFLECVQDMDHENMFWYRQDPGLGLRLIYFSYDVKMKEKGDIPEGYSVSREKKERFSLILESASTNQTSMYLCASSPPAGGISYNEQFFGPGTRLTVL.